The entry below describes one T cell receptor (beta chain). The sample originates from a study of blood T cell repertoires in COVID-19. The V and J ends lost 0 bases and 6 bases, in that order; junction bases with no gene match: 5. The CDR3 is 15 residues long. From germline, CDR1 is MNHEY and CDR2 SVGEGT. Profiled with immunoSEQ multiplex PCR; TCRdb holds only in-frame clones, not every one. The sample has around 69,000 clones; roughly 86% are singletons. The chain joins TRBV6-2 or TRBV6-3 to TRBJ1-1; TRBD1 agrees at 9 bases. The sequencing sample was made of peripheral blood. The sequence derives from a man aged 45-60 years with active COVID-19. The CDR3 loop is CASSYSGQGKAEAFF. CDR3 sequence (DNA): TGTGCCAGCAGTTACTCCGGACAGGGGAAGGCTGAAGCTTTCTTT.